This T cell receptor beta chain was captured in a study of blood T cell repertoires in COVID-19 (dated by TCRdb to the early 2020s). With regard to the full study: Samples from collaborators originated in the United States, Italy and Spain and spanned both the acute and convalescent phases of COVID-19. Where available, HLA class I and class II types were obtained from metadata supplied by the sample provider rather than from assay-based typing. The prospective study material was composed of cDNA or gDNA derived from T cells, B-cell-depleted T cells, or PBMCs. Nearly every sample came with metadata listing a de-identified subject ID, COVID-19 status, age in years and sex. The repertoires were released in a freely available public database meant as a resource for research on the immune response to SARS-CoV-2. Samples came from the ongoing ImmuneRACE study (first 160 participants) plus 1,254 subjects from 6 global collaborators. Deeply sampled blood TCRbeta repertoires from subjects exposed to, actively infected with, or recovered from COVID-19 were included in the dataset. Results and caveats for the whole study, not just this receptor: The quantity of clinical and demographic metadata differed by source and by participant and was supplied without curation.

Worth noting for this clone: There is no known antigen for this receptor. Base qualities are not at hand, and no much larger clone is one base apart.

The immunoSEQ Assay, a bias-controlled multiplex PCR, was used to amplify TCRbeta CDR3 regions from genomic DNA. In the authors' own workflow: The number of nucleated cells in each sample was estimated by amplification of reference gene primers within the assay. Sequence reads were collapsed and filtered to measure the absolute abundance of every unique TCRbeta CDR3 rearrangement. For each sample, productive Simpson clonality was calculated as the square root of Simpson's diversity index over productive rearrangements. TCRdb carries this immuneACCESS record with in-frame sequences only. Its versions omit some clonotypes, under half of them owing to an unresolved V gene in the studies checked, with the rest unexplained. Clone size and V and J calls were adopted from that table, with D and trimming inferred from the DNA. The sample has 150,000 to 200,000 clones on record, roughly nine tenths of them singletons. Approximately 4% of the sample goes to the ten largest clones.

CDR1 and CDR2, looked up from the germline V gene, are ENHRY and SYGVKD. V ends up 2 bases short and J 7 bases short, with an unmatched junction base count of 3. From cysteine to phenylalanine, the CDR3 is 13 amino acids long. Only the CDR3 part of the read is kept: 39 bases, read in frame from the first base. Each collaborating institution followed its own protocols to collect whole blood in K2EDTA tubes. For TCRbeta analysis, collaborator samples were shipped as frozen whole blood, as isolated PBMCs, or as DNA extracted from either sample type. Sample: peripheral blood. This receptor chain uses TRBV10-3 and TRBJ1-2; 8 central nucleotides agree with TRBD1. The sequence came from a woman aged 65 to 85 with acute or convalescent COVID-19. In nucleotides, the sequence is TGTGCCATCAGTGAGGTACAGGGGGGTGGCTACACCTTC. Its translation is CAISEVQGGGYTF.